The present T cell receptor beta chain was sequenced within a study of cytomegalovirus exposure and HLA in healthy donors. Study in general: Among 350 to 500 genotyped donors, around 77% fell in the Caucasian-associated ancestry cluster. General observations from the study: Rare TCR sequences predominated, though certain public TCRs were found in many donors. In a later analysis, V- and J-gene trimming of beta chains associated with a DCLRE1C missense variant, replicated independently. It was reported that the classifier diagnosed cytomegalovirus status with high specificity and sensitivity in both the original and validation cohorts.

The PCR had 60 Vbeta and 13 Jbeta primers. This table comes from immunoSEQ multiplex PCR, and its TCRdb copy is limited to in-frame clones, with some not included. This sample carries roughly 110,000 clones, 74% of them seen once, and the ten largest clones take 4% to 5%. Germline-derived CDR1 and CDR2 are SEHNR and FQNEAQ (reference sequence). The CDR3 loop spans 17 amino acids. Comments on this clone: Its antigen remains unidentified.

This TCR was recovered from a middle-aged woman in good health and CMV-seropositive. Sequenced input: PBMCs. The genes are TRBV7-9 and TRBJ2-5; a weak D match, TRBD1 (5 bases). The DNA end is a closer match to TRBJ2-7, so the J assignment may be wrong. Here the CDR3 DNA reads TGTGCCAGCAGCAATACATGGGGCAGCCGTAGAATCTACGAGCAGTACTTC. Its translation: CASSNTWGSRRIYEQYF.